What follows are 9 T cell receptor beta chains derived from one specimen sequenced in a study of radiation and T cells in renal cell carcinoma. Produced via immunoSEQ multiplex PCR; TCRdb's table is partial and in-frame only. The data show some 150,000 clones, about nine tenths seen once. The time point denotes: blood 2 weeks post-SBRT. The treatment denotes: 15 Gy SBRT to primary tumor, nephrectomy 4 weeks later. Source: blood, taken from a patient whose treatment included radiotherapy and nephrectomy. The receptors come from a woman aged 45 to 65 with renal cell carcinoma.

J is TRBJ1-3 and V is TRBV6-6; possibly TRBD1 for D (5 bases). V lost 4 bases and J lost 4, with 14 bases in between. Per germline, CDR1 MNHNY and CDR2 SVGAGI (reference sequence). CDR3 length: 15 residues. CDR3: CASSFRGPVGNTIYF. The DNA of the CDR3 is TGTGCCAGCAGTTTTCGGGGACCAGTAGGAAACACCATATATTTT.

The chain links TRBV6-1 to TRBJ2-5; maybe TRBD1 (6 bases). The length of the CDR3 is 16 residues. In germline, CDR1 is MNHNS, CDR2 SASEGT. Trimming removed 1 base from V and 7 bases from J, with 19 bases in between. DNA of the CDR3: TGTGCCAGCAGTGAAGTAGTACAGGGCGGTAGAGGGACCCAGTACTTC. It yields the protein CASSEVVQGGRGTQYF.

This rearrangement joins TRBV7-9 to TRBJ1-2, with TRBD1 identical over 9 bases. The CDR3 spans 13 residues. The V segment lost 6 bases and the J segment 8 bases; nucleotides outside the gene matches: 7. In germline, CDR1 is SEHNR, CDR2 FQNEAQ (reference sequence). The CDR3 loop is CASRPGTGYGYTF. CDR3 nucleotides: TGTGCCAGCAGGCCCGGGACAGGGTACGGCTACACCTTC.

The CDR3 DNA reads as TGTGCCAGCTCCCTTGGGGGGCGCCTGGGAGAGACCCAGTACTTC. Translated: CASSLGGRLGETQYF. This sequence joins TRBV18 and TRBJ2-5; D may match TRBD1 or TRBD2 (6 bases each). CDR1 KGHSH and CDR2 LQKENI come from the germline V gene. The V gene lost 6 bases and the J gene lost 4 bases, with 18 bases spanning the gap. CDR3 length: 15 residues.

In DNA form, the CDR3 reads TGTGCCAGCAGCCGCGTTATATCCGGTGGAAACACCATATATTTT. Translation gives CASSRVISGGNTIYF. The rearrangement uses TRBV7-2 and TRBJ1-3; D uncertain. CDR3 length: 15 amino acids. Germline values: CDR1 SGHTA, CDR2 FQGNSA. The V end lost 5 bases, the J end lost 3 bases, and 14 bases lay between the germline ends.

The V gene is TRBV6-5, the J gene TRBJ2-3; 9 bases agree with TRBD1. Germline V gene sequence: CDR1 MNHEY, CDR2 SVGAGI. The CDR3 runs to 14 residues. V was clipped by 7 bases and J by 2 bases; unmatched bases: 4. The CDR3 nucleotides read TGTGCCAGCACCGGACAGGGGTTCACAGATACGCAGTATTTT. The encoded protein is CASTGQGFTDTQYF.

The chain uses TRBV5-1 and TRBJ2-2; D is perhaps TRBD1 (7 bases). The V gene lost 0 bases and the J gene lost 0 bases, with 15 bases spanning the gap. CDR1 is SGHRS, CDR2 YFSETQ, per germline. This CDR3 contains 18 residues. Here the CDR3 DNA reads TGCGCCAGCAGCTTGGTCGCACAGGGGAGGTCGAACACCGGGGAGCTGTTTTTT. Translation gives CASSLVAQGRSNTGELFF.

CDR3 sequence reads: CAWSVGGHGYTF. The DNA for the CDR3 is TGTGCCTGGAGTGTGGGAGGACATGGCTACACCTTC. The chain joins TRBV30 to TRBJ1-2; D unresolved. The CDR3 extends over 12 amino acids. Germline CDR1 GTSNPN, CDR2 SVGIG (reference sequence). V was clipped by 0 bases and J by 6 bases, with 8 bases between them.

The gene calls are TRBV5-4 and TRBJ1-5, with 9 positions matching TRBD1. The CDR3 has 15 residues. Unmatched junction bases numbered 3, after V lost 2 bases and J lost 3 bases. The germline V gene encodes CDR1 SGHNT and CDR2 YYREEE (reference sequence). For the CDR3, the DNA is TGTGCCAGCAGCTTAGACAGGGGGACCAATCAGCCCCAGCATTTT. This gives the protein CASSLDRGTNQPQHF.